The clone carrying this TCR beta chain showed up just once. This sample is part of a study of blood T cell repertoires in COVID-19. The wider study: COVID-19 samples, acute and convalescent, were from the United States, Italy and Spain.

As processed by the authors: From reference gene primer amplification, estimates of nucleated cell counts were derived. Sequenced by immunoSEQ multiplex PCR; TCRdb stores in-frame clones only, minus some. The V and J calls and clone size come from that table; D and trimming were worked out from the DNA. Of 95,000 to 150,000 clones in the sample, roughly 82% are singletons; the top ten hold approximately 5.3%. V dropped 5 bases and J dropped 9; count of bases not matched to a gene: 12. Germline assignment: CDR1 GTSNPN and CDR2 SVGIG (reference sequence). The CDR3 runs 14 residues. Sample: peripheral blood. This TCR was sampled from a human donor in a cohort sampled during active COVID-19. The chain carries TRBV30 and TRBJ2-3, with 9 bases that match TRBD2. The CDR3 bases are TGTGCCTGGGGGGGGACTAGCAGCCTTCGGACGCAGTATTTT. This encodes CAWGGTSSLRTQYF.